Listed below are T cell receptor beta chains from one sample, sequenced in a study of T cells in Graves' hyperthyroidism and ophthalmopathy. TCRdb re-called the multiplex PCR reads through MiXCR, storing one row per CDR3 protein. The sample comprises fewer than 750,000 distinct CDR3 sequences, roughly 14% of which are singletons, and about 3.9% rests with the top ten. The sequenced sample was blood. The receptors shown here come from a woman between 40 and 55 years old with Graves' ophthalmopathy. CDR3s include the opening cysteine and the closing phenylalanine or tryptophan. A D gene is named only where the DNA matches it firmly. Clone size appears in some rows only: once, few, many, or a class for an expanded clone.

cdr3_length j_call v_call clone_size d_call cdr3_aa cdr3_nt
15 TRBJ2-5 TRBV5-1 many TRBD2 CASSLEAGVGETQYF TGCGCCAGCAGCTTGGAGGCGGGAGTAGGAGAGACCCAGTACTTC
12 TRBJ2-7 TRBV24-1 . TRBD2 CATSDGLGLQYF TGTGCCACCAGTGACGGACTAGGCTTGCAGTACTTC
16 TRBJ1-2 TRBV6-5 many TRBD1 CASSYGEDRTNYGYTF TGTGCCAGCAGTTATGGCGAGGACAGGACTAACTATGGCTACACCTTC
14 TRBJ2-5 TRBV4-3 many TRBD1 CASSPTGVSETQYF TGCGCCAGCAGCCCGACAGGGGTGTCAGAGACCCAGTACTTC
14 TRBJ2-7 TRBV20-1 many TRBD1 CSARADRGTYEQYF TGCAGTGCTAGAGCAGACAGGGGAACCTACGAGCAGTACTTC
15 TRBJ2-7 TRBV20-1 few TRBD1 CSARATQGALNEQYF TGCAGTGCTAGAGCGACACAGGGGGCGTTAAACGAGCAGTACTTC
17 TRBJ1-2 TRBV4-1 many TRBD1 CASSPLPTGSVNYGYTF TGCGCCAGCAGCCCGTTACCGACAGGGTCCGTCAACTATGGCTACACCTTC
15 TRBJ1-2 TRBV27 few . CASSITGLGHYGYTF TGTGCCAGCAGTATAACAGGGTTGGGGCACTATGGCTACACCTTC
14 TRBJ2-5 TRBV6-2/TRBV6-3 many . CASSYGGNQETQYF TGTGCCAGCAGTTACGGGGGTAACCAAGAGACCCAGTACTTC
16 TRBJ1-2 TRBV6-1 many TRBD1 CASSDGGTGGIYGYTF TGTGCCAGCAGTGATGGGGGGACAGGGGGGATCTATGGCTACACCTTC
17 TRBJ2-5 TRBV5-1 many . CASSPKGFGDNQETQYF TGCGCCAGCAGCCCTAAGGGGTTTGGGGATAACCAAGAGACCCAGTACTTC
11 TRBJ2-5 TRBV29-1 many . CSAQGGVTQYF TGCAGCGCCCAGGGTGGCGTGACCCAGTACTTC
13 TRBJ2-7 TRBV29-1 many . CSASSTLSNEQYF TGCAGCGCCTCGTCTACGCTCTCTAACGAGCAGTACTTC
14 TRBJ2-2 TRBV15 few . CATSTGRNTGELFF TGTGCCACCAGCACCGGACGGAACACCGGGGAGCTGTTTTTT
15 TRBJ2-7 TRBV19 . TRBD2 CASSMAGGRDYEQYF TGTGCCAGTAGTATGGCGGGCGGGAGGGACTACGAGCAGTACTTC
12 TRBJ2-7 TRBV7-2 many TRBD2 CASSASGGQQYF TGTGCCAGCAGCGCGAGCGGGGGCCAGCAGTACTTC
15 TRBJ2-2 TRBV7-3 many TRBD2 CASSALAGDTGELFF TGTGCCAGCAGCGCCCTAGCGGGAGACACCGGGGAGCTGTTTTTT